The entry that follows covers one T cell receptor beta chain sequence. The data belong to a study of blood T cell repertoires in COVID-19. V was clipped by 8 bases and J by 1 base; unmatched bases: 3. Germline loops: CDR1 LNHDA, CDR2 SQIVND (reference sequence). The CDR3 sequence is 14 residues long. Per the original methods: Reference gene primer amplification in the assay estimated nucleated cell counts. Sequencing used immunoSEQ multiplex PCR; TCRdb keeps in-frame clones, though not all of them. The DNA gave D and trimming, while V, J and clone size come from that table. The profile shows 130,000 or so clones, about nine tenths of them singletons.

The source material was peripheral blood. The sequence was collected from a man aged 35-49 years with acute or convalescent COVID-19. The chain combines TRBV19 with TRBJ1-3; 9 bases map to TRBD1. CDR3 residues: CASGDRASGNTIYF. The CDR3 DNA reads as TGTGCCAGTGGGGACAGGGCATCTGGAAACACCATATATTTT. The whole variable domain, filled in from reference TRBV19 and TRBJ1-3, reads DGGITQSPKYLFRKEGQNVTLSCEQNLNHDAMYWYRQDPGQGLRLIYYSQIVNDFQKGDIAEGYSVSREKKESFPLTVTSAQKNPTAFYLCASGDRASGNTIYFGEGSWLTVV.